The 7 T cell receptor beta chains presented below share a single source sample, sequenced in a study of technical replicates of blood from a handful of donors. Assay: immunoSEQ multiplex PCR; the TCRdb copy retains only in-frame clones and omits some. Of tens of thousands of clones listed, 80% to 95% are singletons. The sample taken for sequencing was T cells isolated from PBMCs. Receptors were obtained from a human donor in good health.

This chain connects TRBV5-1 to TRBJ1-2; 9 bases map to TRBD1. The CDR3 sequence is 14 residues long. Per the germline V gene, CDR1 is SGHRS and CDR2 is YFSETQ. V was pared by 1 base and J by 5 bases, with 3 bases of the junction left unmatched. The CDR3 DNA is TGCGCCAGCAGCTTGCCGGGACAGGGATATGGCTACACCTTC. It specifies CASSLPGQGYGYTF. Together with reference TRBV5-1 and TRBJ1-2, the CDR3 gives the full variable domain: KAGVTQTPRYLIKTRGQQVTLSCSPISGHRSVSWYQQTPGQGLQFLFEYFSETQRNKGNFPGRFSGRQFSNSRSEMNVSTLELGDSALYLCASSLPGQGYGYTFGSGTRLTVV.

The V and J genes are TRBV10-3 and TRBJ1-1, with a weak D call TRBD1 (6 bases). Trimming pared 0 bases from V and 5 bases from J, leaving 13 bases between. CDR3 size: 15 residues. Germline lookup yields CDR1 ENHRY and CDR2 SYGVKD. Here the CDR3 reads CAISESTGKVTEAFF. The CDR3 coding sequence is TGTGCCATCAGTGAGTCTACAGGGAAGGTAACTGAAGCTTTCTTT.

V usage is TRBV6-4 and J usage is TRBJ2-7, with 9 bases fitting TRBD1. The ends lost 7 bases at V and 5 bases at J; junction bases unmatched: 9. The CDR3 length is 14 residues. From germline, CDR1 is MRHNA and CDR2 SNTAGT. The CDR3 loop reads CASKKPTGGDEQYF. The CDR3 bases are TGTGCCAGCAAGAAACCGACAGGGGGTGACGAGCAGTACTTC.

The chain carries TRBV2 and TRBJ2-5; 7 bases are shared with TRBD1. The CDR3 extends over 16 amino acids. V lost 10 bases to trimming and J lost 4 bases; unmatched junction nucleotides: 18. Germline V gene sequence: CDR1 SNHLY, CDR2 FYNNEI. CDR3 sequence reads: CAIRQGLNRIGETQYF. The DNA of the CDR3 is TGTGCCATACGACAGGGATTAAACAGGATTGGAGAGACCCAGTACTTC.

The rearrangement joins TRBV6-1 to TRBJ2-1; D is possibly TRBD2 (6 bases). V shed 6 bases and J shed 12 bases, with 21 bases lying between them. The germline V gene has CDR1 MNHNS and CDR2 SASEGT. This CDR3 has 14 amino acids. Here the CDR3 reads CASRLAAGTSGQFF. The DNA for the CDR3 is TGTGCCAGCAGATTAGCGGCTGGGACGAGCGGGCAGTTCTTC.

The rearrangement uses TRBV10-3 and TRBJ2-1; D is possibly TRBD2 (5 bases). The CDR3 is 12 residues long. Germline loops: CDR1 ENHRY, CDR2 SYGVKD. V lost 2 bases and J 9 bases, leaving 8 bases between the germline ends. The CDR3 reads CAISEDRGEQFF. In DNA, the CDR3 is TGTGCCATCAGTGAGGACCGGGGTGAGCAGTTCTTC.

This rearrangement joins TRBV29-1 to TRBJ1-1, with D perhaps TRBD1 (6 bases). Germline loops: CDR1 SQVTM, CDR2 ANQGSEA. V lost 6 bases to trimming and J lost 0 bases, with 11 bases between them. The CDR3 spans 13 residues. DNA for the CDR3: TGCAGCGTAGACAGGAGGATGAACACTGAAGCTTTCTTT. It codes for CSVDRRMNTEAFF.